The source of this TCR beta chain is a study of cytomegalovirus exposure and HLA in healthy donors. CDR1 and CDR2 from the germline V gene are MNHEY and SVGAGI. This CDR3 comprises 11 residues. Both 60 Vbeta primers and 13 Jbeta primers went into the PCR. Produced via immunoSEQ multiplex PCR; TCRdb's table is partial and in-frame only. Among about 200,000 clones listed, roughly 84% were seen once. With regard to this clone: Sequence at one end of the junction differs from germline and may be a read error.

The sequence was collected from a boy between 2 and 10 years old in good health and CMV-seronegative. The chain links TRBV6-5 to TRBJ1-6; D may be TRBD1 (5 bases). Sequencing was done on a sample of PBMCs. The CDR3 loop is CASSGGIIWLF. CDR3 nucleotide sequence: TGTGCCAGCAGTGGGGGGATAATTTGGCTCTTT.